These 15 T cell receptor beta chains originate from one sample sequenced in a study of beta chain features in type 1 diabetes. Sequenced material consisted of expressed TCRB transcripts (all of the isolated RNA was reverse transcribed). Measured with immunoSEQ multiplex PCR; TCRdb has only the in-frame clones, and not every one. The table records around 150,000 clones, about 7% of them present only once. Sequencing was carried out using central memory CD4+ T cells from blood. The receptors originated from a woman between 25 and 40 years old in good health.

This clone was seen only a few times. CDR3 nucleotides: TGTGCCAGCAGCAAAGCGAATTACAGGAACACTGAAGCTTTCTTT. Protein sequence: CASSKANYRNTEAFF. This chain connects TRBV21-1 to TRBJ1-1; TRBD1 reflects the table's D call only, with no check against the DNA. TRBV21-1 is described as a pseudogene. This CDR3 is built from 15 residues.

The chain joins TRBV30 to TRBJ2-3; 15 positions agree with TRBD2. V shed 3 bases, J shed 8 bases, and the junction held 9 bases outside the gene matches. This CDR3 spans 16 amino acids. Germline assignment: CDR1 GTSNPN and CDR2 SVGIG (reference sequence). CDR3 amino acids: CAWSSGLAGGRGTQYF. The CDR3 DNA sequence: TGTGCCTGGAGCTCGGGACTAGCGGGGGGACGGGGTACGCAGTATTTT.

This clone was seen more than once but under ten times. CDR3: CASSQRPGQGNTEAFF. The CDR3 DNA reads as TGTGCCAGCAGCCAGAGGCCGGGACAGGGGAATACTGAAGCTTTCTTT. The chain recombines TRBV14 with TRBJ1-1; 10 bases map to TRBD1. The CDR3 is made up of 16 amino acids. Germline V gene lookup returns CDR1 SGHDN and CDR2 FVKESK. V was clipped by 3 bases and J by 5 bases; unmatched bases: 9.

The table lists this clone with a few counts. CDR3 amino acids: CASSQVAFKYSNNEQFF. CDR3 bases: TGTGCCAGCAGCCAAGTGGCATTCAAGTACAGCAACAATGAGCAGTTCTTC. This chain joins TRBV4-2 and TRBJ2-1; D is unresolved. The V end lost 1 base, the J end lost 5 bases, and 18 bases lay between the germline ends. Germline V gene sequence: CDR1 LGHNA, CDR2 YNFKEQ. This CDR3 comprises 17 residues.

V gene TRBV6-5 combines with J gene TRBJ1-2; TRBD1 matches 8 bases. In germline, CDR1 is MNHEY, CDR2 SVGAGI. The CDR3 runs 13 residues. V shed 6 bases and J 4 bases; nucleotides not matched to a gene: 4. CDR3 amino acids: CASRPGQGYGYTF. The CDR3 nucleotides are TGTGCCAGCAGACCTGGACAGGGCTATGGCTACACCTTC.

This clone was observed a few times. This chain links TRBV7-2 with TRBJ1-2, with 9 bases identical to TRBD1. The CDR3 is 15 residues long. V lost 5 bases to trimming and J lost 8 bases; unmatched junction nucleotides: 12. The germline gives CDR1 SGHTA, CDR2 FQGNSA. The DNA of the CDR3 is TGTGCCAGCAGCCTCACCGGGACAGGGAAGAGCGGCTACACCTTC. Amino acids: CASSLTGTGKSGYTF.

This clone appeared a few times. This chain joins TRBV2 and TRBJ2-7; 10 bases align to TRBD1. Germline V gene sequence: CDR1 SNHLY, CDR2 FYNNEI. The CDR3 consists of 14 residues. The ends lost 5 bases at V and 5 bases at J; junction bases unmatched: 6. CDR3 residues: CASSRQGAKNEQYF. In DNA, the CDR3 is TGTGCCAGCAGTCGACAGGGGGCAAAAAACGAGCAGTACTTC. Supplemented by reference TRBV2 and TRBJ2-7, the full variable domain reads EPEVTQTPSHQVTQMGQEVILRCVPISNHLYFYWYRQILGQKVEFLVSFYNNEISEKSEIFDDQFSVERPDGSNFTLKIRSTKLEDSAMYFCASSRQGAKNEQYFGPGTRLTVT.

This chain connects TRBV28 to TRBJ2-1, with TRBD2 as a possible D gene (5 bases). The CDR3 has 16 amino acids. Trimming took off 2 bases at V and 0 bases at J, with 11 bases between the two ends. Germline assignment: CDR1 MDHEN and CDR2 SYDVKM. The CDR3 reads CASSLVSSGSYNEQFF. The CDR3 coding sequence is TGTGCCAGCAGTTTAGTTTCCAGCGGCTCCTACAATGAGCAGTTCTTC.

The rearrangement links TRBV28 to TRBJ1-4; tentatively, D is TRBD1 (6 bases). CDR3 length: 15 amino acids. Trimming removed 2 bases from V and 13 bases from J, with 20 bases in between. Germline values: CDR1 MDHEN, CDR2 SYDVKM. CDR3 sequence: CASSLGGAGLWGLFF. The CDR3 DNA reads as TGTGCCAGCAGTTTAGGGGGGGCAGGACTTTGGGGACTGTTTTTT.

The V and J genes are TRBV28 and TRBJ2-5; no definite D call. There are 12 residues in the CDR3. V lost 6 bases to trimming and J lost 3 bases, with 8 bases between them. Germline V gene sequence: CDR1 MDHEN, CDR2 SYDVKM. In DNA form, the CDR3 reads TGTGCCAGCAGGCGTCCAAAAGAGACCCAGTACTTC. Translated, it gives CASRRPKETQYF.

This clone occurred many times. This chain connects TRBV7-3 to TRBJ2-2; no reliable D call. Trimming removed 2 bases at V and 3 bases at J, with 4 bases between. The CDR3 covers 13 residues. Per germline, CDR1 SGHTA and CDR2 FQGTGA. CDR3 in DNA: TGTGCCAGCAGCTTACAGGACACCGGGGAGCTGTTTTTT. This translates into CASSLQDTGELFF.

The CDR3 nucleotides are TGTGCCAGCAGCCAAGATTTTGGGGGACATACGCCCAATCAGCCCCAGCATTTT. It translates to CASSQDFGGHTPNQPQHF. V usage is TRBV4-2 and J usage is TRBJ1-5, with a weak D call TRBD1 (6 bases). This CDR3 spans 18 amino acids. Germline V gene lookup returns CDR1 LGHNA and CDR2 YNFKEQ. Trimming pared 0 bases from V and 3 bases from J, leaving 18 bases between.

In its sample, this clone was seen many times. J is TRBJ2-1 and V is TRBV5-1; D gene uncertain. The germline CDR1 and CDR2 sequences are SGHRS and YFSETQ. Trimming took 0 bases from V and 2 from J, leaving 6 bases between them. CDR3 length: 14 residues. The CDR3 coding sequence is TGCGCCAGCAGCTTGGACTCCCCCTACAATGAGCAGTTCTTC. Amino acid sequence: CASSLDSPYNEQFF. Complete variable domain (other parts from reference TRBV5-1 and TRBJ2-1): KAGVTQTPRYLIKTRGQQVTLSCSPISGHRSVSWYQQTPGQGLQFLFEYFSETQRNKGNFPGRFSGRQFSNSRSEMNVSTLELGDSALYLCASSLDSPYNEQFFGPGTRLTVL.

This clone was seen at least ten times. The genes are TRBV28 and TRBJ1-3, with D perhaps TRBD1 (6 bases). The germline V gene encodes CDR1 MDHEN and CDR2 SYDVKM. This CDR3 comprises 16 residues. The V and J ends lost 7 bases and 0 bases respectively, with 16 bases between them. The CDR3 loop is CASNSGAVSSGNTIYF. Here the CDR3 DNA reads TGTGCCAGCAACTCAGGGGCGGTTAGCTCTGGAAACACCATATATTTT.

The V and J genes are TRBV7-3 and TRBJ2-1; 12 bases are shared with TRBD1. Germline-derived CDR1 and CDR2 are SGHTA and FQGTGA. The CDR3 sequence is 16 residues long. J lost 7 bases, V lost 4 bases, and 8 bases had no gene match. CDR3 bases: TGTGCCAGCAGCTGGAGCGGGACAGGGGGCCCAAATGAGCAGTTCTTC. Encoded protein: CASSWSGTGGPNEQFF.